This entry describes one TCR beta chain. This entry belongs to a study of blood T cell repertoires in COVID-19. V was clipped by 8 bases and J by 4 bases; unmatched bases: 11. The CDR3 runs 15 residues. Germline-derived CDR1 and CDR2 are SNHLY and FYNNEI. Libraries were prepared by immunoSEQ multiplex PCR; TCRdb keeps only in-frame clonotypes and omits some of them. The sample records over 400,000 clones, about 85% being singletons. The rearrangement links TRBV2 to TRBJ2-3, with TRBD2 identical over 8 bases. The sequenced material came from PBMCs or T cells enriched from blood (not recorded which). This receptor was taken from a woman aged 60-75 years who had recovered from COVID-19. CDR3 in DNA: TGTGCCAGCGGGGACGGGGGGGCAGGTGCAGATACGCAGTATTTT. The encoded protein is CASGDGGAGADTQYF. Based on the CDR3 plus reference TRBV2 and TRBJ2-3, the full variable domain is EPEVTQTPSHQVTQMGQEVILRCVPISNHLYFYWYRQILGQKVEFLVSFYNNEISEKSEIFDDQFSVERPDGSNFTLKIRSTKLEDSAMYFCASGDGGAGADTQYFGPGTRLTVL.